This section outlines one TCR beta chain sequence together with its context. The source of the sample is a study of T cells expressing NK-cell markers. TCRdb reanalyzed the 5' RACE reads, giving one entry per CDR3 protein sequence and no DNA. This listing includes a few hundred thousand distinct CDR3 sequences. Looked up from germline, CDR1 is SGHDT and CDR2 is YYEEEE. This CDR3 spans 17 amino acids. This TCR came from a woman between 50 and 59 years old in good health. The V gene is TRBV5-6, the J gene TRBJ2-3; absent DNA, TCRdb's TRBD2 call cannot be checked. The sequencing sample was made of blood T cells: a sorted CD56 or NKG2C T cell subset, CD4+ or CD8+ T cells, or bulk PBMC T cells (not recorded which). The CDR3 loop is CASSSTMSGAGTDTQYF. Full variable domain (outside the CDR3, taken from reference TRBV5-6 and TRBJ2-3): DAGVTQSPTHLIKTRGQQVTLRCSPKSGHDTVSWYQQALGQGPQFIFQYYEEEERQRGNFPDRFSGHQFPNYSSELNVNALLLGDSALYLCASSSTMSGAGTDTQYFGPGTRLTVL.